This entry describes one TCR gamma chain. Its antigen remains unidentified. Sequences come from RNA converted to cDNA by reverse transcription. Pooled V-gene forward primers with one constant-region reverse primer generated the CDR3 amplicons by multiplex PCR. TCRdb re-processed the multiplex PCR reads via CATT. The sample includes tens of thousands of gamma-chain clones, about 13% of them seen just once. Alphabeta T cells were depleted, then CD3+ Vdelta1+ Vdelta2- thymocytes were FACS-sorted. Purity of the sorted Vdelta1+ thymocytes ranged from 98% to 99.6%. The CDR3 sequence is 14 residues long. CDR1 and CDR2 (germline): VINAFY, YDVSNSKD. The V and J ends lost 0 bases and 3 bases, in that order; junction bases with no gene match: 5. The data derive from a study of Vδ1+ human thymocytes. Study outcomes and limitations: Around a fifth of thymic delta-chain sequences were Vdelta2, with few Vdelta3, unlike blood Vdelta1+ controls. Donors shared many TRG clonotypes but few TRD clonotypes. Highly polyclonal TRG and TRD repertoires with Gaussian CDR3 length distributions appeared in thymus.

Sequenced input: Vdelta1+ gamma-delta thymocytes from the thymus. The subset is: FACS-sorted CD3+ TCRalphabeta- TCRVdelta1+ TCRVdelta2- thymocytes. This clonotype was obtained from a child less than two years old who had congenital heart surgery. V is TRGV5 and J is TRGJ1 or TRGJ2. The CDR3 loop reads CATWDRLPYYKKLF. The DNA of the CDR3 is TGTGCCACCTGGGACAGGCTTCCTTATTATAAGAAACTCTTT.